This section outlines one T cell receptor beta chain sequence together with its context. The sample is drawn from a study of CD8+ T cells in alopecia areata. The CDR3 length is 13 residues. CDR1 is SQVTM and CDR2 is ANQGSEA in the germline V gene. Trimming removed 4 bases at V and 0 bases at J, with 9 bases between. Sequencing used cDNA as its template, made by extracting RNA and reverse transcribing it. Some clones are missing from TCRdb's copy, which holds only in-frame ones; the method was immunoSEQ multiplex PCR. The table lists some 240,000 clones, approximately 52% of them singletons. This specimen was CD4+ T cells sorted from blood, taken at week 0. This chain connects TRBV29-1 to TRBJ1-1; D gene ambiguous. This receptor was obtained from a human donor with alopecia areata. The CDR3 DNA sequence: TGCAGCGTTGTTGGCCTCTTGAACACTGAAGCTTTCTTT. It specifies CSVVGLLNTEAFF. Based on the CDR3 plus reference TRBV29-1 and TRBJ1-1, the full variable domain is SAVISQKPSRDICQRGTSLTIQCQVDSQVTMMFWYRQQPGQSLTLIATANQGSEATYESGFVIDKFPISRPNLTFSTLTVSNMSPEDSSIYLCSVVGLLNTEAFFGQGTRLTVV.